Shown below are 13 T cell receptor beta chains from a single sample sequenced in a study of identical twins. One entry per CDR3 protein, called by TCRdb with MiXCR from the 5' RACE reads. The sample has about 700,000 distinct CDR3 sequences; 6.1% are singletons. Specimen: naive T cells sorted from blood. These TCRs come from a man between 18 and 35 years old in good health.

V gene TRBV3-1 combines with J gene TRBJ1-3; D not certain. With 5 bases removed from V and 2 bases from J, the gap between germline ends came to 10 bases. CDR1 is LGHDT, CDR2 YNNKEL, per germline (reference sequence). There are 14 residues in the CDR3. The CDR3 DNA reads TGTGCCAGCAGCTTCCGCTTACCTGGAAACACCATATATTTT. Residues: CASSFRLPGNTIYF.

The sample holds a few counts of this clonotype. J is TRBJ2-2 and V is TRBV24-1; D unclear. The CDR3 length is 13 residues. Trimming took off 2 bases at V and 6 bases at J, with 6 bases between the two ends. Germline V gene data show CDR1 as KGHDR and CDR2 as SFDVKD. The CDR3 region is CATSDYSPGELFF. DNA of the CDR3: TGTGCCACCAGTGATTATAGCCCCGGGGAGCTGTTTTTT.

This chain joins TRBV19 and TRBJ1-1; D is perhaps TRBD1 (6 bases). Trimming left V 3 bases short and J 7 bases short, with 12 bases between. This CDR3 has 13 residues. The germline CDR1 and CDR2 sequences are LNHDA and SQIVND (reference sequence). Written as DNA, the CDR3 is TGTGCCAGTAGTATCTACCAGGGGCTTGAAGCTTTCTTT. Encoded protein: CASSIYQGLEAFF.

About this clonotype: The germline gene is not matched at one end of the junction; a read error may be the cause. The chain couples TRBV12-3 or TRBV12-4 to TRBJ2-5, with D perhaps TRBD2 (6 bases). The CDR3 is made up of 14 amino acids. In nucleotides, the CDR3 is TGTGCCAGCAGTTCCCGACCCGGCGGGGAGACCCAGCACTTC. Translation: CASSSRPGGETQHF.

The table lists this clonotype with many counts. This rearrangement joins TRBV5-1 to TRBJ1-1; 9 bases line up with TRBD1. Germline CDR1 and CDR2: SGHRS and YFSETQ. This CDR3 has 15 residues. The J segment lost 3 bases and the V segment lost 4 bases, leaving 7 bases of the junction unmatched. CDR3 protein: CASSGGTGWDTEAFF. The CDR3 DNA follows: TGCGCCAGCAGCGGGGGGACAGGGTGGGACACTGAAGCTTTCTTT.

V is TRBV7-2 and J is TRBJ2-3; D remains unclear. CDR1 is SGHTA and CDR2 is FQGNSA in the germline V gene. Trimming cost V 5 bases and J 4 bases, with 10 bases left between them. There are 13 residues in the CDR3. Written as DNA, the CDR3 is TGTGCCAGCAGCCCCATCGTGTCAGATACGCAGTATTTT. It is translated as CASSPIVSDTQYF.

This clonotype was seen a few times. CDR3 nucleotides: TGTGCCAGCAGCGGTGGAGAGGCCACTGAAGCTTTCTTT. It codes for CASSGGEATEAFF. The chain joins TRBV9 to TRBJ1-1; no definite D call. Trimming pared 3 bases from V and 4 bases from J, leaving 10 bases between. CDR3 length equals 13 residues. CDR1 is SGDLS and CDR2 is YYNGEE in the germline V gene.

This clonotype was observed at least ten times. This chain links TRBV12-3 or TRBV12-4 with TRBJ2-7; 8 bases are shared with TRBD1. The CDR3 consists of 13 residues. Trimming cost V 5 bases and J 4 bases; bases outside gene matches: 4. The CDR3 DNA is TGTGCCAGCAGTCTGCAGGGGGCTTACGAGCAGTACGTC. It specifies CASSLQGAYEQYV.

This clonotype was seen at least ten times. The chain couples TRBV7-9 to TRBJ2-7; D may match TRBD1 or TRBD2 (5 bases each). Per the germline V gene, CDR1 is SEHNR and CDR2 is FQNEAQ (reference sequence). V lost 11 bases to trimming and J lost 2 bases, with 16 bases between them. The CDR3 covers 13 residues. Written as DNA, the CDR3 is TGTGCCGCCGGGACGGAGTCAACCTACGAGCAGTACGTC. Translation: CAAGTESTYEQYV.

In its sample, this clonotype was seen many times. The chain links TRBV5-1 to TRBJ2-7; D may match TRBD1 or TRBD2 (5 bases each). Per the germline V gene, CDR1 is SGHRS and CDR2 is YFSETQ. Trimming cost V 0 bases and J 7 bases, with 11 bases left between them. The CDR3 is 13 amino acids. The CDR3 loop reads CASSLGRDGEQYV. The CDR3 DNA follows: TGCGCCAGCAGCTTGGGACGGGACGGGGAGCAGTACGTC.

This clonotype appeared many times. The V call is TRBV10-3, the J call TRBJ2-1, with D possibly called TRBD1 or TRBD2 (6 bases each). Germline V gene sequence: CDR1 ENHRY, CDR2 SYGVKD. V lost 8 bases, J lost 7 bases, and 12 bases lay in between. The CDR3 extends over 12 amino acids. CDR3 DNA sequence: TGTGCCATCTCTGGGGGGCCAAATGAGCAGTTCTTC. Translation: CAISGGPNEQFF.

This clonotype has a handful of counts. CDR3 nucleotides: TGTGCCAGCAGCCAGGAATTCCCGACAGGGGAGCAGGGCAATGAGCAGTTCTTC. Translated: CASSQEFPTGEQGNEQFF. The chain carries TRBV3-1 and TRBJ2-1; TRBD1 matches 8 bases. Germline V gene data show CDR1 as LGHDT and CDR2 as YNNKEL (reference sequence). This CDR3 region has 18 residues. V shed 3 bases and J 6 bases; nucleotides not matched to a gene: 16.

This clonotype occurred a few times. The V call is TRBV7-9, the J call TRBJ2-1, with 7 bases aligning to TRBD1. Trimming cost V 4 bases and J 5 bases; bases outside gene matches: 8. CDR1 SEHNR and CDR2 FQNEAQ come from the germline V gene (reference sequence). CDR3 length equals 15 residues. The CDR3 region has the DNA TGTGCCAGCAGCTATCCCACAGGGGCAAACAATGAGCAGTTCTTC. This codes for CASSYPTGANNEQFF.